One sample yielded the 14 T cell receptor beta chains listed below, sequenced in a study of metastatic and nonmetastatic thyroid tumors (dated by TCRdb to between 2020 and 2021). The library relied on PCR. The sequencing machine was an Illumina HiSeq 4000. TCRdb trimmed the raw reads at Q25, called clones with MiXCR and kept productive beta chains. The sample table contains over 45,000 clones; only one count was recorded for less than 25% of them. Roughly 3.8% of the sample is in the top ten clones. None of the patients had been given any treatment before thyroid surgery. Sequences were obtained from blood. These receptors were obtained from a male donor with papillary thyroid cancer or a benign thyroid nodule (not recorded which). Some clones in this sample may be carry-over from other donors' samples.

The chain joins TRBV20-1 to TRBJ1-2; D is possibly TRBD1 (6 bases). Trimming stripped 5 bases from V and 1 base from J, with 14 bases between. In germline, CDR1 is DFQATT, CDR2 SNEGSKA (reference sequence). CDR3 length equals 14 residues. The CDR3 bases are TGCAGTGCTCCAGGACAGTTTGATAACTATGGCTACACCTTC. Protein: CSAPGQFDNYGYTF.

This clone has more than one count but fewer than ten. CDR3 sequence (DNA): TGTGCCAGCAGCGGAGAAGCCTCGGCGATGAATGAGCAGTTCTTC. This codes for CASSGEASAMNEQFF. The chain uses TRBV11-1 and TRBJ2-1; D is unclear. V was shortened by 5 bases and J by 7 bases, with 18 bases between the two germline ends. The CDR3 contains 15 residues. Germline assignment: CDR1 SGHAT and CDR2 FQDESV (reference sequence).

Of note for this clone: This same CDR3 is encoded by further DNA sequences in the sample. This rearrangement joins TRBV27 to TRBJ2-3, with 9 bases aligning to TRBD1. V lost 5 bases, J lost 1 base, and 1 base stayed unmatched. The CDR3 runs to 14 residues. The germline CDR1 and CDR2 sequences are MNHEY and SMNVEV (reference sequence). For the CDR3, the DNA is TGTGCCAGCAGTCGGGACAGGGGCACAGATACGCAGTATTTT. The encoded protein is CASSRDRGTDTQYF.

The J gene is TRBJ2-2, the V gene TRBV19; 8 bases are shared with TRBD1. Per germline, CDR1 LNHDA and CDR2 SQIVND (reference sequence). CDR3 length equals 15 residues. The V gene end was trimmed by 8 bases and the J gene end by 4 bases; junction bases not matched to a gene: 9. This chain's CDR3 is CASAISQGATGELFF. The CDR3 nucleotides are TGTGCCAGTGCTATCTCGCAGGGGGCCACCGGGGAGCTGTTTTTT.

This clone is medium-sized in the sample. The chain carries TRBV19 and TRBJ1-2; D possibly corresponds to TRBD1 (5 bases). From germline, CDR1 is LNHDA and CDR2 SQIVND (reference sequence). The CDR3 is made up of 15 amino acids. V lost 5 bases and J 3 bases, leaving 16 bases between the germline ends. The CDR3 DNA is TGTGCCAGTAGTTTCAACCGGGACCTACACTATGGCTACACCTTC. Encoded protein: CASSFNRDLHYGYTF. Drawing the rest from reference TRBV19 and TRBJ1-2, the complete variable domain is DGGITQSPKYLFRKEGQNVTLSCEQNLNHDAMYWYRQDPGQGLRLIYYSQIVNDFQKGDIAEGYSVSREKKESFPLTVTSAQKNPTAFYLCASSFNRDLHYGYTFGSGTRLTVV.

The table lists this clone with many counts. The V call is TRBV6-1, the J call TRBJ2-7, with TRBD1 as a possible D gene (6 bases). Germline V lookup: CDR1 MNHNS, CDR2 SASEGT. This CDR3 region has 15 residues. Trimming pared 6 bases from V and 4 bases from J, leaving 19 bases between. The CDR3 loop is CASRASLGQGYEQYF. The CDR3 region has the DNA TGTGCCAGCAGGGCTAGCTTGGGCCAGGGGTACGAGCAGTACTTC.

This clone was seen many times. The chain couples TRBV28 to TRBJ1-3, with 7 bases identical to TRBD1. CDR3 size: 17 residues. J was trimmed by 2 bases and V by 7 bases; bases with no gene match: 14. Germline CDR1 and CDR2: MDHEN and SYDVKM. The CDR3 nucleotides are TGTGCCAGCATAACCCGAGGAGGGGGCCTGACTGGAAACACCATATATTTT. Its protein product is CASITRGGGLTGNTIYF.

This clone was seen at least ten times. V gene TRBV3-1 combines with J gene TRBJ2-5; the D gene is possibly TRBD2 (5 bases). The germline V gene has CDR1 LGHDT and CDR2 YNNKEL (reference sequence). The CDR3 is 12 amino acids. V gave up 3 bases and J gave up 11 bases, with 13 bases separating them. The CDR3 here is CASSQRVGDQYF. The CDR3 coding sequence is TGTGCCAGCAGCCAGAGGGTAGGCGATCAGTACTTC.

This clone was recorded many times. The chain couples TRBV3-1 to TRBJ1-6, with D unresolved. Germline values: CDR1 LGHDT, CDR2 YNNKEL (reference sequence). The CDR3 contains 11 residues. The V gene lost 1 base and the J gene lost 9 bases, with 1 base spanning the gap. The CDR3 is CASSQGSPLHF. CDR3 coding DNA: TGTGCCAGCAGCCAAGGTTCACCCCTCCACTTT.

Comments on this clone: A much bigger clone sits one base away, suggesting this may be a read error. Other DNA variants within this sample encode the same CDR3. The chain links TRBV27 to TRBJ2-7, with a possible D match to TRBD1 (6 bases). The CDR3 is made up of 14 amino acids. V was pared by 5 bases and J by 3 bases, with 14 bases between. CDR1 and CDR2 from the germline V gene are MNHEY and SMNVEV (reference sequence). This CDR3 reads CASSPRTGYYEQYF. DNA for the CDR3: TGTGCCAGCAGTCCTCGTACAGGGTACTACGAGCAGTACTTC.

A few counts support this clone. At one end the junction does not follow the germline gene, possibly because of a read error. The DNA for the CDR3 is TGTGCCAGCAGTATGAAGGGAAGGGGCGGCAATCAGCCCCCGCATTTT. Encoded protein: CASSMKGRGGNQPPHF. V and J are TRBV6-1 and TRBJ1-5; weak D call: TRBD1 (5 bases). From germline, CDR1 is MNHNS and CDR2 SASEGT. The CDR3 runs 16 residues.

The table lists this clone with a few counts. The chain recombines TRBV5-1 with TRBJ1-1, with D perhaps TRBD1 (5 bases). V was shortened by 0 bases and J by 1 base, with 7 bases between the two germline ends. Germline CDR1 is SGHRS and CDR2 is YFSETQ. The CDR3 is made up of 14 amino acids. CDR3 sequence (DNA): TGCGCCAGCAGCTTGGCGGACACGAACACTGAAGCTTTCTTT. Amino acid sequence: CASSLADTNTEAFF.

There are many counts of this clone. The gene calls are TRBV4-1 and TRBJ2-7, with D unresolved. V was pared by 0 bases and J by 3 bases, with 12 bases between. Germline-derived CDR1 and CDR2 are MGHRA and YSYEKL. The CDR3 runs 15 residues. The CDR3, as DNA: TGCGCCAGCAGCCAAGAGCGGCTCCCGGGCTACGAGCAGTACTTC. Its translation is CASSQERLPGYEQYF.

This clone was seen more than once but under ten times. The chain recombines TRBV6-1 with TRBJ1-6; TRBD1 is a possible D gene (5 bases). This CDR3 spans 15 amino acids. The V end lost 5 bases, the J end lost 6 bases, and 14 bases lay between the germline ends. CDR1 is MNHNS and CDR2 is SASEGT in the germline V gene. The CDR3 sequence is CASSTQDLGNSPLHF. The CDR3 DNA sequence: TGTGCCAGCAGTACACAGGATTTAGGTAATTCACCCCTCCACTTT.